This TCR beta chain stems from a study of beta chain features in type 1 diabetes. Sequencing targeted expressed TCRB transcripts, as all isolated RNA had been reverse transcribed. Sequencing was performed with immunoSEQ multiplex PCR; in TCRdb, only in-frame clones are kept and a portion is missing. The sample lists under 950,000 clones; about a sixth were seen once. General study points: Compared to healthy donors, patients appeared to have naive, central memory and Treg TCRB repertoires that were more alike. Sequencing of cDNA might inflate the share of cells that strongly express TCR.

The CDR3 consists of 17 residues. Germline V gene data show CDR1 as SGHRS and CDR2 as YFSETQ. Trimming cost V 3 bases and J 1 base; bases outside gene matches: 5. This clone was seen a few times. Antigen unknown. Donors underwent one heparinised blood draw, 100 to 150 mL on average. V gene TRBV5-1 combines with J gene TRBJ2-6, with 9 bases lining up with TRBD1. The specimen was naive CD4+ T cells from blood. The clonotype originates from a woman between 18 and 29 years old in good health. CDR3 residues: CASSWTGDYSGANVLTF. The CDR3 region has the DNA TGCGCCAGCAGCTGGACAGGGGACTATTCTGGGGCCAACGTCCTGACTTTC.